The 32 T cell receptor beta chains reported below all come from one sample, sequenced in a study of T-cell memory formation after mild COVID-19. Each CDR3 protein is one row after TCRdb ran MiXCR on the 5' RACE reads. Altogether about 560,000 distinct CDR3 sequences are present, about 22% being singletons, with the ten largest covering 7% to 9%. What was sequenced was PBMCs or a T cell subset sorted from them (not recorded which). The receptors derive from an adult woman who had mild COVID-19 (a few samples of this study predate the infection). Cell type and time point are not known.

This clonotype showed up just a few times. The chain is built from TRBV7-9 and TRBJ2-1, with D perhaps matching TRBD2 (6 bases). The CDR3 length is 18 residues. Germline CDR1 and CDR2: SEHNR and FQNEAQ (reference sequence). The V gene lost 4 bases and the J gene lost 9 bases, with 28 bases spanning the gap. CDR3 amino acids: CASSSPPATGTPWREQFF. DNA of the CDR3: TGTGCCAGCAGCTCCCCACCTGCCACCGGGACTCCCTGGCGTGAGCAGTTCTTC.

This clonotype was seen at least ten times. The chain joins TRBV7-9 to TRBJ2-5; D gene unclear. The CDR3 contains 14 residues. V was shortened by 2 bases and J by 5 bases, with 12 bases between the two germline ends. CDR1 is SEHNR and CDR2 is FQNEAQ in the germline V gene (reference sequence). DNA for the CDR3: TGTGCCAGCAGCTTATCCCGGCCGGAGGAGACCCAGTACTTC. It encodes CASSLSRPEETQYF.

This clonotype occurred a few times. The J gene is TRBJ1-1, the V gene TRBV7-9; D is possibly TRBD1 (6 bases). CDR1 is SEHNR and CDR2 is FQNEAQ in the germline V gene (reference sequence). Trimming took 3 bases from V and 5 from J, leaving 22 bases between them. This CDR3 is 17 amino acids long. CDR3 sequence: CASSFSHVRGAGTEAFF. DNA of the CDR3: TGTGCCAGCAGCTTTTCCCACGTGCGGGGGGCTGGGACTGAAGCTTTCTTT. The full variable domain, its missing parts supplied by reference TRBV7-9 and TRBJ1-1, is DTGVSQNPRHKITKRGQNVTFRCDPISEHNRLYWYRQTLGQGPEFLTYFQNEAQLEKSRLLSDRFSAERPKGSFSTLEIQRTEQGDSAMYLCASSFSHVRGAGTEAFFGQGTRLTVV.

The sample holds a few counts of this clonotype. The chain employs TRBV5-1 and TRBJ2-5; D call uncertain. V shed 0 bases and J shed 0 bases, with 9 bases lying between them. CDR1 and CDR2 (germline): SGHRS, YFSETQ. The CDR3 loop spans 15 amino acids. The CDR3 DNA sequence: TGCGCCAGCAGCTTGGATTTTGGCTACCAAGAGACCCAGTACTTC. Protein product: CASSLDFGYQETQYF.

This clonotype came up a few times. This sequence joins TRBV4-2 and TRBJ1-1; D gene unclear. The CDR3 runs to 14 residues. V lost 1 base, J lost 1 base, and 7 bases lay in between. Looked up from germline, CDR1 is LGHNA and CDR2 is YNFKEQ. As DNA, the CDR3 is TGTGCCAGCAGCCAAGTGGTCAAGAACACTGAAGCTTTCTTT. It translates to CASSQVVKNTEAFF.

The sample holds a few counts of this clonotype. The V gene is TRBV7-2, the J gene TRBJ2-4; a weak D match, TRBD1 (5 bases). The CDR3 covers 16 residues. The V end lost 1 base, the J end lost 0 bases, and 10 bases lay between the germline ends. Germline V gene sequence: CDR1 SGHTA, CDR2 FQGNSA. CDR3 bases: TGTGCCAGCAGCTTAGGACAGCATCTAGCCAAAAACATTCAGTACTTC. It codes for CASSLGQHLAKNIQYF.

The chain employs TRBV30 and TRBJ2-7, with D maybe TRBD2 (5 bases). Germline lookup yields CDR1 GTSNPN and CDR2 SVGIG (reference sequence). This CDR3 is 12 amino acids long. Trimming pared 3 bases from V and 6 bases from J, leaving 12 bases between. CDR3 loop: CAWSQLGLEQYF. The DNA for the CDR3 is TGTGCCTGGAGCCAACTAGGCCTCGAGCAGTACTTC.

This chain connects TRBV9 to TRBJ1-6; no clear D. Germline lookup yields CDR1 SGDLS and CDR2 YYNGEE. V was pared by 0 bases and J by 6 bases, with 4 bases between. The CDR3 totals 13 residues. The CDR3 DNA reads as TGTGCCAGCAGCGTAGAAACTAATTCACCCCTCCACTTT. Translated, it gives CASSVETNSPLHF.

This clonotype was observed a handful of times. V is TRBV9 and J is TRBJ2-7; D ambiguous. CDR1 is SGDLS, CDR2 YYNGEE, per germline. This CDR3 has 15 amino acids. With 4 bases removed from V and 2 bases from J, the gap between germline ends came to 16 bases. The DNA for the CDR3 is TGTGCCAGCAGCTATTCGGCCTCCTACCCCTACGAGCAGTACTTC. This codes for CASSYSASYPYEQYF.

The rearrangement links TRBV15 to TRBJ2-2; D is uncertain. Looked up from germline, CDR1 is LNHNV and CDR2 is YYDKDF (reference sequence). The CDR3 consists of 16 residues. V lost 2 bases, J lost 3 bases, and 13 bases lay in between. The CDR3 nucleotides are TGTGCCACCAGCAGACCCAGCGACTTGCACACCGGGGAGCTGTTTTTT. As protein: CATSRPSDLHTGELFF.

CDR3 sequence (DNA): TGTGCCAGCAGAACCGGGACAGCCTTGACGAACACTGAAGCTTTCTTT. It encodes CASRTGTALTNTEAFF. The chain combines TRBV7-8 with TRBJ1-1; 7 bases line up with TRBD1. The germline V gene has CDR1 SGHVS and CDR2 FQNEAQ. The CDR3 sequence is 16 residues long. With V trimmed by 6 bases and J by 1 base, 11 bases remained unmatched.

This clonotype was picked up many times. Here the CDR3 DNA reads TGTGCCAGCAGTTTGTCAAACTCCTACGAGCAGTACTTC. Translating gives CASSLSNSYEQYF. The chain carries TRBV12-3 or TRBV12-4 and TRBJ2-7; no firm D call. This CDR3 spans 13 amino acids. V lost 3 bases to trimming and J lost 0 bases, with 6 bases between them.

V usage is TRBV6-1 and J usage is TRBJ2-2; either TRBD1 or TRBD2 may supply D (5 bases each). The CDR3 has 15 residues. Germline V gives CDR1 MNHNS, CDR2 SASEGT. V gave up 7 bases and J gave up 5 bases, with 17 bases separating them. This chain's CDR3 is CASTSSWGSTGELFF. The CDR3 bases are TGTGCCAGCACCTCCTCCTGGGGGTCAACCGGGGAGCTGTTTTTT.

The V and J genes are TRBV7-9 and TRBJ1-1; the D is unclear. Looked up from germline, CDR1 is SEHNR and CDR2 is FQNEAQ (reference sequence). V was cut by 0 bases and J by 2 bases, with 13 bases left in between. The CDR3 sequence is 16 residues long. In DNA form, the CDR3 reads TGTGCCAGCAGCTTAGCCTACGGGAGAACCAACACTGAAGCTTTCTTT. This encodes CASSLAYGRTNTEAFF. Full variable domain (rest looked up from reference TRBV7-9 and TRBJ1-1): DTGVSQNPRHKITKRGQNVTFRCDPISEHNRLYWYRQTLGQGPEFLTYFQNEAQLEKSRLLSDRFSAERPKGSFSTLEIQRTEQGDSAMYLCASSLAYGRTNTEAFFGQGTRLTVV.

This clonotype was counted only a few times. This chain connects TRBV11-2 to TRBJ2-4; 9 bases line up with TRBD2. Losses at the gene ends were 0 bases for V and 1 base for J; bases not matched to a gene: 16. The CDR3 runs 21 residues. Germline V CDR1 and CDR2: SGHAT, FQNNGV. CDR3 coding DNA: TGTGCCAGCAGCTTAGATACGCTAGCGGGGACCATCGGGGAGGCCAAAAACATTCAGTACTTC. It translates to CASSLDTLAGTIGEAKNIQYF.

This clonotype was seen only a few times. The chain has TRBV6-5 and TRBJ2-7; a possible D gene is TRBD1 (6 bases). The ends were cut back, 2 bases at V and 0 bases at J, with 20 bases in the middle. CDR3 size: 18 residues. Germline V CDR1 and CDR2: MNHEY, SVGAGI. CDR3 sequence reads: CASSYAMWGTRGSYEQYF. The CDR3 coding sequence is TGTGCCAGCAGTTACGCGATGTGGGGGACCAGGGGCTCCTACGAGCAGTACTTC.

This sequence joins TRBV6-5 and TRBJ1-2, with D hard to call. V lost 2 bases, J lost 3 bases, and 13 bases lay in between. This CDR3 has 15 residues. Germline V gene sequence: CDR1 MNHEY, CDR2 SVGAGI. The CDR3: CASSYPARRHYGYTF. The CDR3 DNA reads as TGTGCCAGCAGTTACCCCGCACGCAGGCACTATGGCTACACCTTC.

The chain couples TRBV19 to TRBJ2-7; 9 nucleotides match TRBD1. The CDR3 is 15 amino acids. Trimming cost V 1 base and J 4 bases; bases outside gene matches: 5. Germline lookup yields CDR1 LNHDA and CDR2 SQIVND (reference sequence). The CDR3 bases are TGTGCCAGTAGTATAGCGTGGACAGGGGATTACGAGCAGTACTTC. This gives the protein CASSIAWTGDYEQYF. The full variable domain, in which reference TRBV19 and TRBJ2-7 provide the parts outside the CDR3, is DGGITQSPKYLFRKEGQNVTLSCEQNLNHDAMYWYRQDPGQGLRLIYYSQIVNDFQKGDIAEGYSVSREKKESFPLTVTSAQKNPTAFYLCASSIAWTGDYEQYFGPGTRLTVT.

This clonotype was detected many times. This rearrangement joins TRBV12-3 or TRBV12-4 to TRBJ2-5; TRBD1 is a possible D gene (6 bases). The CDR3 sequence is 13 residues long. V lost 6 bases and J lost 2, with 10 bases in between. The CDR3 loop is CASSRTDQETQYF. Written as DNA, the CDR3 is TGTGCCAGCAGCCGGACAGATCAAGAGACCCAGTACTTC.

There are a few counts of this clonotype. This chain joins TRBV5-1 and TRBJ2-2; no firm D call. This CDR3 is 15 amino acids long. V was cut by 3 bases and J by 3 bases, with 12 bases left in between. Germline V gene data show CDR1 as SGHRS and CDR2 as YFSETQ. DNA of the CDR3: TGCGCCAGCAGCTCCCAATCTGCGGACACCGGGGAGCTGTTTTTT. As protein: CASSSQSADTGELFF.

This clonotype was observed a handful of times. J is TRBJ2-2 and V is TRBV6-4; D not certain. V gave up 6 bases and J gave up 1 base, with 15 bases separating them. There are 16 residues in the CDR3. From germline, CDR1 is MRHNA and CDR2 SNTAGT. CDR3 sequence (DNA): TGTGCCAGCAGCGAGGACCGCGGCAAGAACACCGGGGAGCTGTTTTTT. Translated: CASSEDRGKNTGELFF.

This sequence joins TRBV3-1 and TRBJ2-7; 8 positions match TRBD2. CDR3 length: 15 amino acids. Unmatched junction bases numbered 9, after V lost 5 bases and J lost 3 bases. Germline V lookup: CDR1 LGHDT, CDR2 YNNKEL (reference sequence). The CDR3 DNA reads TGTGCCAGCAGCGGCCCGCCGGGACTAGACTACGAGCAGTACTTC. Encoded protein: CASSGPPGLDYEQYF.

This clonotype was found a few times. The V gene is TRBV4-3, the J gene TRBJ2-1; 10 nucleotides agree with TRBD2. The V segment lost 1 base and the J segment 4 bases; nucleotides outside the gene matches: 7. The germline CDR1 and CDR2 sequences are LGHNA and YSLEER. CDR3 length: 17 amino acids. CDR3 coding DNA: TGCGCCAGCAGCCAAGGGGCTAGCGGGAGATCTTACAATGAGCAGTTCTTC. It encodes CASSQGASGRSYNEQFF.

This clonotype was counted only a few times. The chain has TRBV5-1 and TRBJ2-7; D is unclear. V was trimmed by 2 bases and J by 1 base, leaving 10 bases between them. Germline-derived CDR1 and CDR2 are SGHRS and YFSETQ. This CDR3 has 14 amino acids. CDR3 bases: TGCGCCAGCAGCTTCCAGGTCGGTTCCTACGAGCAGTACTTC. As protein: CASSFQVGSYEQYF.

V usage is TRBV20-1 and J usage is TRBJ2-5; 14 bases are a match to TRBD2. CDR1 and CDR2 (germline): DFQATT, SNEGSKA (reference sequence). There are 15 residues in the CDR3. V gave up 2 bases and J gave up 2 bases; unmatched junction bases: 1. This CDR3 reads CSARRLAGGQETQYF. The CDR3 DNA reads as TGCAGTGCTAGACGACTAGCGGGGGGGCAAGAGACCCAGTACTTC.

V is TRBV5-1 and J is TRBJ2-5, with TRBD1 identical over 9 bases. The germline V gene encodes CDR1 SGHRS and CDR2 YFSETQ. The CDR3 totals 17 residues. The V segment lost 0 bases and the J segment 5 bases; nucleotides outside the gene matches: 11. The CDR3 here is CASSLAPTGGNGETQYF. In nucleotides, the CDR3 is TGCGCCAGCAGCTTGGCCCCGACAGGGGGAAATGGGGAGACCCAGTACTTC.

This clonotype was recorded a few times. The rearrangement links TRBV11-3 to TRBJ2-3; 13 bases match TRBD2. The CDR3 is 16 residues long. V was clipped by 3 bases and J by 4 bases; unmatched bases: 4. Germline V CDR1 and CDR2: SGHNT, YENEEA. In nucleotides, the CDR3 is TGTGCCAGCAGCTTTACTAGCGGGAGGGAAGCAGATACGCAGTATTTT. It yields the protein CASSFTSGREADTQYF.

A few counts support this clonotype. The chain links TRBV19 to TRBJ2-1; D assignment may be TRBD1 or TRBD2 (5 bases each). V was shortened by 8 bases and J by 8 bases, with 22 bases between the two germline ends. Per the germline V gene, CDR1 is LNHDA and CDR2 is SQIVND (reference sequence). This CDR3 has 15 amino acids. The CDR3 here is CASVLTGTGIDEQFF. The CDR3 nucleotides are TGTGCCAGTGTCTTAACCGGGACCGGCATCGATGAGCAGTTCTTC.

This chain joins TRBV7-6 and TRBJ2-1, with D possibly TRBD2 on 5 matching bases. CDR1 is SGHVS, CDR2 FNYEAQ, per germline. V lost 4 bases and J 6 bases, leaving 16 bases between the germline ends. This CDR3 has 15 residues. In nucleotides, the CDR3 is TGTGCCAGCAGCTCCCCGGGCCGAGGGATCAATGAGCAGTTCTTC. Translation gives CASSSPGRGINEQFF.

This clonotype was counted once. This chain uses TRBV25-1 with TRBJ1-1; no reliable D call. The germline V gene has CDR1 MGHDK and CDR2 SYGVNS. The CDR3 covers 15 residues. Trimming pared 4 bases from V and 11 bases from J, leaving 23 bases between. The CDR3, as DNA: TGTGCCAGCAGTGGCCCGTGGCTCTTTAGGGAAGGGGCTTTCTTT. This codes for CASSGPWLFREGAFF.

This chain joins TRBV7-2 and TRBJ1-1; 12 bases are a match to TRBD1. The germline gives CDR1 SGHTA, CDR2 FQGNSA. Trimming took 3 bases from V and 6 from J; bases not matched to a gene: 5. The CDR3 length is 15 residues. This CDR3 is CASSLPGQGASEAFF. The CDR3, as DNA: TGTGCCAGCAGCTTGCCGGGACAGGGGGCATCTGAAGCTTTCTTT.

The V gene is TRBV6-2 or TRBV6-3, the J gene TRBJ2-7, with D possibly TRBD2 on 5 matching bases. The CDR3 length is 15 residues. The V gene's germline CDR1 is MNHEY and CDR2 SVGEGT. Trimming left V 0 bases short and J 1 base short, with 10 bases between. CDR3 coding DNA: TGTGCCAGCAGTTACTCAGTCAGCGGATCCTACGAGCAGTACTTC. Amino acids: CASSYSVSGSYEQYF.